A selection of T cell receptor beta chains follows, all from one sample in a study of CD8+ T cells in alopecia areata. Using immunoSEQ multiplex PCR, the repertoire was profiled, and TCRdb retains in-frame clones only, with some absent. This table holds under 300,000 clones, 60% found once. The sequencing used CD4+ T cells sorted from blood, collected around week 54, from a patient treated with tofacitinib. Receptor source: a human donor with alopecia areata. CDR3s include the opening cysteine and the closing phenylalanine or tryptophan. The order of the fields is CDR3 length, V gene, D gene, J gene, CDR3 protein. A D gene is named only where the DNA matches it firmly.

>11|TRBV5-1|.|TRBJ2-7
CASSLGYEQYF
>12|TRBV2|.|TRBJ2-2
CASRPDAGELFF
>14|TRBV5-1|.|TRBJ2-3
CASSLAQLSDTQYF
>11|TRBV20-1|.|TRBJ2-7
CSAGQIYEQYF
>16|TRBV9|.|TRBJ2-5
CASSVGSGVDQETQYF
>15|TRBV30|TRBD1|TRBJ1-5
CAWSRGLQGSQPQHF
>15|TRBV30|.|TRBJ1-2
CAWSGRTGYLGGYTF
>14|TRBV28|.|TRBJ2-3
CASSSGPPADTQYF
>14|TRBV9|TRBD1|TRBJ1-1
CASSYRGRDTEAFF
>15|TRBV7-7|TRBD2|TRBJ2-1
CASSEGLAGGHEQFF
>13|TRBV30|TRBD1|TRBJ1-2
CAWVDRADYGYTF
>12|TRBV19|TRBD1|TRBJ1-2
CASRTGGRGYTF
>16|TRBV4-2|TRBD1|TRBJ1-5
CASSLYSGQGNQPQHF
>16|TRBV5-6|TRBD1|TRBJ1-2
CASSLARTGEDYGYTF
>12|TRBV5-6|TRBD2|TRBJ2-5
CASNKRGETQYF
>13|TRBV5-4|TRBD1|TRBJ2-7
CASSWTGRDEQYF
>14|TRBV4-1|.|TRBJ1-6
CASSQEVRNSPLHF
>14|TRBV30|TRBD1|TRBJ1-2
CARYGGQGNYGYTF
>15|TRBV5-1|.|TRBJ2-1
CASSLRDISYNEQFF
>13|TRBV30|.|TRBJ2-2
CAWIRLNTGELFF
>14|TRBV2|.|TRBJ2-7
CASSTRQGGHEQYF
>13|TRBV25-1|.|TRBJ2-2
CAGRTTATGELFF
>13|TRBV29-1|.|TRBJ2-1
CSALGGGVGEQFF
>16|TRBV4-2|.|TRBJ2-2
CASSQPTGVNTGELFF
>16|TRBV9|.|TRBJ1-6
CASSVAISASNSPLHF
>15|TRBV6-6|TRBD2|TRBJ2-7
CASSYPGTSGGEQYF
>14|TRBV9|TRBD2|TRBJ2-5
CASSLHGGEETQYF
>18|TRBV4-2|.|TRBJ1-5
CASSQDGAGMGTWQPQHF
>17|TRBV25-1|TRBD2|TRBJ2-7
CASSEYGGGLAAYEQYF
>11|TRBV20-1|.|TRBJ2-7
CSAFGLGGQYF
>13|TRBV30|.|TRBJ1-1
CAWRKMTMTEAFF
>11|TRBV20-1|.|TRBJ2-2
CSATGTGELFF
>13|TRBV29-1|.|TRBJ1-1
CSVEGRVNTEAFF
>15|TRBV15|.|TRBJ1-6
CATSRGRGRNSPLHF
>14|TRBV4-3|.|TRBJ1-1
CASSMTAMNTEAFF
>16|TRBV10-3|TRBD1|TRBJ1-6
CATKQGASSYNSPLHF
>15|TRBV6-5|TRBD1|TRBJ2-6
CASSRQGPGANVLTF
>13|TRBV2|.|TRBJ2-1
CASSVRNYNEQFF
>14|TRBV30|.|TRBJ2-3
CAWSGETSTDTQYF
>11|TRBV20-1|.|TRBJ2-1
CSGDRDNEQFF
>15|TRBV6-5|.|TRBJ2-2
CASRMDAPNTGELFF
>15|TRBV6-6|TRBD1|TRBJ1-2
CASSYSGQGAFGYTF
>15|TRBV9|TRBD1|TRBJ2-1
CASSWDRATYNEQFF
>17|TRBV5-6|.|TRBJ2-4
CASSEIGGALSKNIQYF
>13|TRBV30|TRBD1|TRBJ1-2
CAWSRQGIYGYTF
>14|TRBV5-1|.|TRBJ1-1
CASSLAQGGTEAFF